The 27 T cell receptor beta chains below come from one sample, sequenced in a study of T cells in Graves' hyperthyroidism and ophthalmopathy. It was RNA transcripts that yielded the amplified TCR beta CDR3 regions. RT-PCR in the first round (using the HTBI primer set) targeted the TCR CDR3. Using its own MiXCR run on the multiplex PCR reads, TCRdb lists one record per CDR3 protein. The top ten clones hold about a third of a sample with more than 300,000 distinct CDR3 sequences, roughly a sixth of them seen once. Sequencing was carried out using blood. Source of these receptors: a woman in her thirties with Graves' hyperthyroidism that later progressed to Graves' ophthalmopathy.

Note on this clonotype: This may arise from a read error, as a much more abundant clone is one base away. The genes are TRBV9 and TRBJ2-1, with D unclear. The length of the CDR3 is 13 residues. Per the germline V gene, CDR1 is SGDLS and CDR2 is YYNGEE. CDR3 region: CASSPHLYDEQFF. The CDR3, as DNA: TGTGCCAGCAGCCCACATCTCTACGATGAGCAGTTCTTC.

This clonotype was recorded at least ten times. The J gene is TRBJ2-3, the V gene TRBV12-3 or TRBV12-4; the match to TRBD2 covers 8 bases. The CDR3 is 16 residues long. V lost 3 bases, J lost 0 bases, and 5 bases stayed unmatched. CDR3 DNA sequence: TGTGCCAGCAGTTTCGTAGCGGGGAGGAGCACAGATACGCAGTATTTT. Its translation is CASSFVAGRSTDTQYF.

This clonotype was counted only a few times. The chain employs TRBV11-2 and TRBJ1-2; 7 bases align to TRBD1. The CDR3 has 16 amino acids. V was clipped by 2 bases and J by 5 bases; unmatched bases: 11. Germline lookup yields CDR1 SGHAT and CDR2 FQNNGV. The CDR3 nucleotides read TGTGCCAGCAGCTTAAACCCCGGACAGGTGACATATGGCTACACCTTC. Protein sequence: CASSLNPGQVTYGYTF.

This clonotype was observed a handful of times. The J gene is TRBJ1-4, the V gene TRBV20-1; the match to TRBD1 covers 7 bases. Germline-derived CDR1 and CDR2 are DFQATT and SNEGSKA (reference sequence). CDR3 length equals 14 residues. V dropped 2 bases and J dropped 8; count of bases not matched to a gene: 8. In nucleotides, the CDR3 is TGCAGTGCTAGACTTAGACAGGGAGGAGAAAAACTGTTTTTT. It translates to CSARLRQGGEKLFF.

Ten or more counts support this clonotype. The CDR3 bases are TGTGCCAGCACTGTGACAGGGTGGCAAGAGACCCAGTACTTC. Translation gives CASTVTGWQETQYF. The chain carries TRBV12-3 or TRBV12-4 and TRBJ2-5; TRBD1 agrees at 7 bases. The CDR3 contains 14 residues. Losses at the gene ends were 7 bases for V and 2 bases for J; bases not matched to a gene: 7.

In its sample, this clonotype was seen many times. V usage is TRBV29-1 and J usage is TRBJ1-1; D remains ambiguous. The V gene's germline CDR1 is SQVTM and CDR2 ANQGSEA. With 0 bases removed from V and 5 bases from J, the gap between germline ends came to 13 bases. The CDR3 has 14 amino acids. The CDR3 reads CSVEDLAGGTEAFF. DNA for the CDR3: TGCAGCGTTGAAGATTTGGCAGGAGGGACTGAAGCTTTCTTT.

V and J are TRBV12-3 or TRBV12-4 and TRBJ2-1; no clear D gene. Trimming pared 0 bases from V and 9 bases from J, leaving 3 bases between. The CDR3 totals 11 residues. The CDR3, as DNA: TGTGCCAGCAGTTTAGCGGTTGAGCAGTTCTTC. Protein product: CASSLAVEQFF.

This clonotype appeared a few times. This chain connects TRBV6-4 to TRBJ2-3; 11 bases align to TRBD2. CDR3 size: 16 residues. Germline CDR1 MRHNA, CDR2 SNTAGT. The trim removed 5 bases at V and 4 bases at J, leaving 8 bases unmatched. The CDR3 DNA sequence: TGTGCCAGCAGTCGGCTAGCGGGAGGTCAGTCAGATACGCAGTATTTT. This translates into CASSRLAGGQSDTQYF.

There are many counts of this clonotype. This chain uses TRBV4-1 with TRBJ1-1; 10 nucleotides match TRBD1. Per the germline V gene, CDR1 is MGHRA and CDR2 is YSYEKL. The length of the CDR3 is 14 residues. With 4 bases clipped from V and 6 bases from J, the junction kept 5 bases outside the gene matches. In DNA, the CDR3 is TGCGCCAGCAGCCCGGGACAGGGGAGACCTGAAGCTTTCTTT. It translates to CASSPGQGRPEAFF.

This clonotype has ten or more counts. This chain uses TRBV7-9 with TRBJ2-3, with D possibly matching TRBD2 (5 bases). V was shortened by 1 base and J by 2 bases, with 10 bases between the two germline ends. Germline CDR1 reads SEHNR; CDR2 reads FQNEAQ (reference sequence). This CDR3 has 15 residues. CDR3 loop: CASSLEGRDTDTQYF. CDR3 DNA: TGTGCCAGCAGCTTAGAAGGGAGAGACACAGATACGCAGTATTTT.

The chain couples TRBV29-1 to TRBJ2-1, with no clear D. There are 13 residues in the CDR3. V was shortened by 4 bases and J by 9 bases, with 16 bases between the two germline ends. Germline V CDR1 and CDR2: SQVTM, ANQGSEA. The CDR3: CSVAHLIPGEQFF. CDR3 nucleotide sequence: TGCAGCGTTGCCCATTTAATCCCCGGTGAGCAGTTCTTC.

This clonotype was seen many times. The chain employs TRBV12-3 or TRBV12-4 and TRBJ1-4, with a possible D match to TRBD1 (5 bases). This CDR3 is 14 amino acids long. Trimming took off 3 bases at V and 6 bases at J, with 11 bases between the two ends. CDR3 loop: CASSFSGSDEKLFF. CDR3 in DNA: TGTGCCAGCAGTTTTTCAGGGTCGGATGAAAAACTGTTTTTT.

The table lists this clonotype with many counts. The chain employs TRBV28 and TRBJ1-5; D gene ambiguous. This CDR3 has 17 residues. Germline V gene sequence: CDR1 MDHEN, CDR2 SYDVKM. The germline V and J ends were trimmed by 5 bases and 6 bases, with 23 bases remaining between them. The CDR3 bases are TGTGCCAGCAGTCCCCCCCCTTTGAAGGCTGGATTTCAGCCCCAGCATTTT. Translation gives CASSPPPLKAGFQPQHF.

This clonotype was seen ten or more times. The J gene is TRBJ1-5, the V gene TRBV28; D is uncertain. Germline values: CDR1 MDHEN, CDR2 SYDVKM. CDR3 length: 15 amino acids. With 5 bases removed from V and 0 bases from J, the gap between germline ends came to 11 bases. For the CDR3, the DNA is TGTGCCAGCAGTATTGTCTCGAGTAGCAATCAGCCCCAGCATTTT. Its translation is CASSIVSSSNQPQHF. The full variable domain, with the rest looked up from reference TRBV28 and TRBJ1-5, is DVKVTQSSRYLVKRTGEKVFLECVQDMDHENMFWYRQDPGLGLRLIYFSYDVKMKEKGDIPEGYSVSREKKERFSLILESASTNQTSMYLCASSIVSSSNQPQHFGDGTRLSIL.

This clonotype was recorded at least ten times. The chain joins TRBV27 to TRBJ2-1; 8 positions agree with TRBD1. The CDR3 spans 13 residues. V lost 4 bases to trimming and J lost 5 bases; unmatched junction nucleotides: 1. The germline CDR1 and CDR2 sequences are MNHEY and SMNVEV (reference sequence). The CDR3 nucleotides are TGTGCCAGCAGTTGGGGACAGGACAATGAGCAGTTCTTC. Amino acids: CASSWGQDNEQFF.

Worth noting for this clonotype: This may be a read error: a much more frequent sequence differs by one nucleotide. The genes are TRBV7-9 and TRBJ1-1; no firm D call. Germline CDR1 is SEHNR and CDR2 is FQNEAQ (reference sequence). Trimming stripped 3 bases from V and 0 bases from J, with 11 bases between. The CDR3 sequence is 15 residues long. The CDR3 protein is CASSFQQIMNTEAFF. The CDR3 nucleotides read TGTGCCAGCAGCTTTCAGCAGATTATGAACACTGAAGCTTTCTTT. The whole variable domain, filled in from reference TRBV7-9 and TRBJ1-1, reads DTGVSQNPRHKITKRGQNVTFRCDPISEHNRLYWYRQTLGQGPEFLTYFQNEAQLEKSRLLSDRFSAERPKGSFSTLEIQRTEQGDSAMYLCASSFQQIMNTEAFFGQGTRLTVV.

This chain links TRBV20-1 with TRBJ1-1, with 8 nucleotides matching TRBD1. The germline V gene encodes CDR1 DFQATT and CDR2 SNEGSKA (reference sequence). The CDR3 is made up of 17 amino acids. Losses at the gene ends were 0 bases for V and 0 bases for J; bases not matched to a gene: 9. CDR3 DNA: TGCAGTGCTAGAGATCCTGGGGACAGGACTATGAACACTGAAGCTTTCTTT. Translation gives CSARDPGDRTMNTEAFF.

This clonotype has a count of ten or more. The chain couples TRBV2 to TRBJ2-1, with 10 nucleotides matching TRBD1. This CDR3 is 16 amino acids long. V was pared by 5 bases and J by 3 bases, with 7 bases of the junction left unmatched. From germline, CDR1 is SNHLY and CDR2 FYNNEI. CDR3 coding DNA: TGTGCCAGCAGTACCGGGACAGGGGAGTTCTACAATGAGCAGTTCTTC. It specifies CASSTGTGEFYNEQFF.

This clonotype came up many times. The CDR3 sequence is CASSEVGRVSTNEKLFF. In DNA form, the CDR3 reads TGTGCCAGCAGTGAAGTCGGCAGGGTATCAACTAATGAAAAACTGTTTTTT. This rearrangement joins TRBV6-1 to TRBJ1-4, with D tentatively TRBD1 (5 bases). There are 17 residues in the CDR3. The germline V and J ends were trimmed by 1 base and 0 bases, with 12 bases remaining between them. Germline V lookup: CDR1 MNHNS, CDR2 SASEGT.

The CDR3 DNA reads as TGTGCTAGTGAACCCCCCTCGGGACGGTCCTACGAGCAGTACTTC. As protein: CASEPPSGRSYEQYF. This chain joins TRBV12-5 and TRBJ2-7; D assignment may be TRBD1 or TRBD2 (5 bases each). Per germline, CDR1 LGHNT and CDR2 FRNRAP. The CDR3 length is 15 residues. Trimming shortened V by 7 bases and J by 1 base, and 17 bases separated the two germline ends. The entire variable domain, with the rest obtained from reference TRBV12-5 and TRBJ2-7, is as follows: DARVTQTPRHKVTEMGQEVTMRCQPILGHNTVFWYRQTMMQGLELLAYFRNRAPLDDSGMPKDRFSAEMPDATLATLKIQPSEPRDSAVYFCASEPPSGRSYEQYFGPGTRLTVT.

This clonotype was seen ten or more times. J is TRBJ1-5 and V is TRBV19; no definite D call. CDR3 length equals 15 residues. Per the germline V gene, CDR1 is LNHDA and CDR2 is SQIVND (reference sequence). V lost 1 base to trimming and J lost 2 bases, with 9 bases between them. The DNA for the CDR3 is TGTGCCAGTAGTATAGGGGGAGAGGGCAATCAGCCCCAGCATTTT. Its protein product is CASSIGGEGNQPQHF. Based on the CDR3 plus reference TRBV19 and TRBJ1-5, the full variable domain is DGGITQSPKYLFRKEGQNVTLSCEQNLNHDAMYWYRQDPGQGLRLIYYSQIVNDFQKGDIAEGYSVSREKKESFPLTVTSAQKNPTAFYLCASSIGGEGNQPQHFGDGTRLSIL.

This clonotype was seen a handful of times. The chain recombines TRBV27 with TRBJ2-3; 13 bases align to TRBD2. V dropped 6 bases and J dropped 8; count of bases not matched to a gene: 8. The V gene's germline CDR1 is MNHEY and CDR2 SMNVEV (reference sequence). This CDR3 comprises 15 residues. The CDR3, as DNA: TGTGCCAGCAGCGTCGGGACTAGCGGGATCGGTACGCAGTATTTT. Protein product: CASSVGTSGIGTQYF.

This clonotype was counted ten times or more. The CDR3 region is CATSDFEGGRYEQYF. DNA of the CDR3: TGTGCCACCAGTGATTTCGAGGGAGGGCGCTACGAGCAGTACTTC. V is TRBV24-1 and J is TRBJ2-7; the match to TRBD2 covers 7 bases. CDR1 is KGHDR, CDR2 SFDVKD, per germline. V shed 1 base and J 3 bases; nucleotides not matched to a gene: 5. The CDR3 is made up of 15 amino acids.

The chain links TRBV12-3 or TRBV12-4 to TRBJ2-1, with 11 bases identical to TRBD2. The CDR3 length is 15 residues. V dropped 3 bases and J dropped 8; count of bases not matched to a gene: 6. The CDR3 sequence: CASSLLAGGGHEQFF. CDR3 sequence (DNA): TGTGCCAGCAGTTTGCTAGCGGGGGGCGGCCATGAGCAGTTCTTC.

This clonotype was observed a handful of times. The chain employs TRBV5-1 and TRBJ2-3; D may be TRBD2 (7 bases). The V gene lost 5 bases and the J gene lost 6 bases, with 22 bases spanning the gap. The CDR3 spans 16 residues. Germline values: CDR1 SGHRS, CDR2 YFSETQ. The CDR3 loop reads CASSAERGARSDTQYF. DNA of the CDR3: TGCGCCAGCAGTGCGGAACGGGGGGCACGATCGGATACGCAGTATTTT.

This clonotype was found many times. The rearrangement joins TRBV20-1 to TRBJ2-7; 7 positions match TRBD2. The CDR3 contains 13 residues. Trimming took 3 bases from V and 3 from J; bases not matched to a gene: 5. The germline V gene encodes CDR1 DFQATT and CDR2 SNEGSKA (reference sequence). For the CDR3, the DNA is TGCAGTGCTAGTCTGGCGGGGGACTACGAGCAGTACTTC. It specifies CSASLAGDYEQYF.

This clonotype was detected ten times or more. The V gene is TRBV19, the J gene TRBJ2-1; TRBD2 aligns across 13 bases. The CDR3 consists of 17 residues. The V gene end was trimmed by 5 bases and the J gene end by 4 bases; junction bases not matched to a gene: 8. CDR1 is LNHDA and CDR2 is SQIVND in the germline V gene (reference sequence). Here the CDR3 DNA reads TGTGCCAGTAGTTACACTTTACTAGCGGGGGGGTACAATGAGCAGTTCTTC. This translates into CASSYTLLAGGYNEQFF.